These T cell receptor beta chains were read from a single sample in a study of long-term antiretroviral therapy in people with HIV. Generated by immunoSEQ multiplex PCR, the TCRdb table keeps only in-frame clones and is missing some. Of about 27,000 clones listed, roughly 85% were seen once; the top ten hold around 9.6%. Sequencing was performed on unsorted PBMCs, taken 2.3 years after starting antiretroviral therapy. The receptor source for this set is a man in his forties or fifties with HIV. The CDR3 runs from the conserved cysteine through the conserved F or W. A D gene is named only where the DNA matches it firmly. Clone size is given for some rows only: seen once, a few or many times, or a class if the clone is expanded.

clone size	V gene	CDR3 length	J gene	D gene	CDR3 protein	CDR3 DNA
.	TRBV5-1	14	TRBJ1-3	.	CASSPGGFGNTIYF	TGCGCCAGCAGCCCCGGGGGGTTTGGAAACACCATATATTTT
.	TRBV19	13	TRBJ1-1	.	CASSITQNTEAFF	TGTGCCAGTAGTATAACCCAGAACACTGAAGCTTTCTTT
.	TRBV12-5	13	TRBJ2-5	.	CASGAGQRETQYF	TGTGCTAGTGGGGCGGGACAGAGAGAGACCCAGTACTTC
.	TRBV9	16	TRBJ2-2	TRBD1	CASSVEDRAGTGELFF	TGTGCCAGCAGCGTAGAGGACAGGGCGGGCACCGGGGAGCTGTTTTTT
.	TRBV13	11	TRBJ2-7	.	CASSYSYEQYF	TGTGCCAGCAGCTACTCCTACGAGCAGTACTTC
once	TRBV7-9	17	TRBJ2-7	.	CASSPDYPGGHPYEQYF	TGTGCCAGCAGCCCCGACTACCCGGGGGGACACCCCTACGAGCAGTACTTC
once	TRBV6-6	14	TRBJ2-7	TRBD2	CATTPSGGAVEQYF	TGTGCCACTACTCCTAGCGGGGGGGCCGTCGAGCAGTACTTC
.	TRBV6-6	12	TRBJ2-7	TRBD1	CASRDRDHEQYF	TGTGCCAGCAGGGACAGGGACCACGAGCAGTACTTC
.	TRBV19	14	TRBJ2-5	.	CASSIGGQAETQYF	TGTGCCAGTAGTATAGGCGGCCAGGCGGAGACCCAGTACTTC
once	TRBV28	14	TRBJ2-1	.	CASSFSAVYNEQFF	TGTGCCAGCAGTTTTTCAGCTGTGTACAATGAGCAGTTCTTC
.	TRBV5-6	15	TRBJ2-7	TRBD2	CASSTGGGPTYEQYF	TGTGCCAGCAGCACCGGGGGGGGTCCAACCTACGAGCAGTACTTC
.	TRBV29-1	11	TRBJ1-1	.	CSVDSFTEAFF	TGCAGCGTTGACTCTTTCACTGAAGCTTTCTTT
.	TRBV6-5	14	TRBJ1-5	TRBD1	CASSPDRGNQPQHF	TGTGCCAGCAGTCCAGACAGGGGAAATCAGCCCCAGCATTTT
.	TRBV28	14	TRBJ2-7	TRBD1	CASSPGQVPYEQYF	TGTGCCAGCAGTCCCGGACAGGTTCCCTACGAGCAGTACTTC
.	TRBV20-1	11	TRBJ1-2	.	CSARDLRDYTF	TGCAGTGCTAGAGATTTACGAGACTACACCTTC
few	TRBV7-9	12	TRBJ1-1	.	CASSEGTTEAFF	TGTGCCAGCAGCGAGGGGACCACTGAAGCTTTCTTT
few	TRBV7-9	13	TRBJ1-1	.	CASSFGPNTEAFF	TGTGCCAGCAGCTTCGGGCCGAACACTGAAGCTTTCTTT
.	TRBV9	15	TRBJ1-2	.	CASSPGRTANYGYTF	TGTGCCAGCAGCCCCGGACGGACAGCTAACTATGGCTACACCTTC
.	TRBV2	15	TRBJ1-1	TRBD1	CASSETGGLNTEAFF	TGTGCCAGCAGTGAAACAGGGGGCCTGAACACTGAAGCTTTCTTT
.	TRBV6-5	14	TRBJ1-5	.	CASMASQGNQPQHF	TGTGCCAGCATGGCTTCACAGGGAAATCAGCCCCAGCATTTT
once	TRBV13	17	TRBJ2-7	.	CASSLVPLLGRAYEQYF	TGTGCCAGCAGCTTAGTTCCCCTCTTGGGCAGGGCCTACGAGCAGTACTTC